The 27 T cell receptor beta chains given below trace back to one sample, sequenced in a study of blood T cell repertoires in COVID-19. The table came from immunoSEQ multiplex PCR; TCRdb's copy has only in-frame clones and leaves some out. This sample has about 35,000 clones, with approximately 85% found just once. Source material: peripheral blood. These receptor sequences come from a man aged 55 to 69 with active or convalescent COVID-19.

V usage is TRBV18 and J usage is TRBJ2-5, with a tentative D call TRBD1 (6 bases). Per the germline V gene, CDR1 is KGHSH and CDR2 is LQKENI. The CDR3 runs 15 residues. V gave up 6 bases and J gave up 3 bases, with 17 bases separating them. The CDR3 loop is CASSRRDIDKETQYF. CDR3 bases: TGTGCCAGCTCTCGCCGGGACATAGATAAAGAGACCCAGTACTTC.

The V and J genes are TRBV10-1 and TRBJ2-3, with a weak D call TRBD1 (5 bases). Germline V lookup: CDR1 WNHNN, CDR2 SYGVQD (reference sequence). V was shortened by 2 bases and J by 3 bases, with 9 bases between the two germline ends. The CDR3 contains 14 residues. CDR3 protein: CASSERGLTDTQYF. As DNA, the CDR3 is TGCGCCAGCAGTGAGAGGGGCCTTACAGATACGCAGTATTTT.

The gene calls are TRBV6-4 and TRBJ1-4; D is unresolved. The germline CDR1 and CDR2 sequences are MRHNA and SNTAGT. CDR3 length: 15 residues. Trimming shortened V by 6 bases and J by 0 bases, and 11 bases separated the two germline ends. The DNA for the CDR3 is TGTGCCAGCAGCCCGACAAGCCCAACTAATGAAAAACTGTTTTTT. This sequence encodes CASSPTSPTNEKLFF.

V and J are TRBV18 and TRBJ1-4; D is uncertain. From germline, CDR1 is KGHSH and CDR2 LQKENI. The V end was cut by 5 bases, the J end by 5 bases, with 12 bases between. The CDR3 loop spans 14 amino acids. The CDR3: CASSNQVNNEKLFF. The CDR3 DNA reads TGTGCCAGCTCAAATCAGGTGAACAATGAAAAACTGTTTTTT.

The chain uses TRBV2 and TRBJ1-1; 9 bases agree with TRBD1. The CDR3 covers 12 residues. V was clipped by 6 bases and J by 10 bases; unmatched bases: 6. The germline V gene has CDR1 SNHLY and CDR2 FYNNEI. CDR3 bases: TGTGCCAGCAGGGGGACAGGGTTTAGAGCTTTCTTT. It encodes CASRGTGFRAFF. The full variable domain, in which reference TRBV2 and TRBJ1-1 provide the parts outside the CDR3, is EPEVTQTPSHQVTQMGQEVILRCVPISNHLYFYWYRQILGQKVEFLVSFYNNEISEKSEIFDDQFSVERPDGSNFTLKIRSTKLEDSAMYFCASRGTGFRAFFGQGTRLTVV.

The chain couples TRBV5-1 to TRBJ2-4; no definite D call. The CDR3 contains 14 residues. Germline lookup yields CDR1 SGHRS and CDR2 YFSETQ. Trimming removed 0 bases at V and 2 bases at J, with 6 bases between. In DNA form, the CDR3 reads TGCGCCAGCAGCTTGGACACATCCAAAAACATTCAGTACTTC. This gives the protein CASSLDTSKNIQYF.

This sequence joins TRBV18 and TRBJ2-7, with 11 positions matching TRBD1. Germline V gene lookup returns CDR1 KGHSH and CDR2 LQKENI. The V segment lost 6 bases and the J segment 6 bases; nucleotides outside the gene matches: 7. The CDR3 runs 14 residues. CDR3 nucleotide sequence: TGTGCCAGCTCGCTAGCCGGGACAGGGGGCGAGCAGTACGTC. Translated, it gives CASSLAGTGGEQYV.

This clone was seen only a few times. The chain carries TRBV19 and TRBJ1-5, with D uncertain. The CDR3 sequence is 13 residues long. In germline, CDR1 is LNHDA, CDR2 SQIVND (reference sequence). V gave up 2 bases and J gave up 4 bases, with 6 bases separating them. The CDR3 here is CASSITGNQPQHF. As DNA, the CDR3 is TGTGCCAGTAGTATAACCGGGAATCAGCCCCAGCATTTT.

The chain has TRBV5-5 and TRBJ2-7; tentative D call: TRBD2 (5 bases). This CDR3 contains 13 residues. Trimming took off 3 bases at V and 6 bases at J, with 13 bases between the two ends. Per germline, CDR1 SGHKS and CDR2 YYEKEE (reference sequence). CDR3 region: CASSSGIKGEQYV. The CDR3 DNA is TGTGCCAGCAGCTCCGGGATCAAAGGCGAGCAGTACGTC.

In this sample, this clone turned up a few times. The CDR3 loop is CASSPRTGGGAVLNTEAFF. The CDR3 DNA follows: TGTGCCAGCAGTCCCAGGACCGGGGGGGGCGCGGTTCTGAACACTGAAGCTTTCTTT. The chain carries TRBV6-2 or TRBV6-3 and TRBJ1-1; the D gene is possibly TRBD1 (6 bases). The CDR3 contains 19 residues. Trimming removed 5 bases from V and 0 bases from J, with 25 bases in between. The germline V gene has CDR1 MNHEY and CDR2 SVGEGT.

The chain uses TRBV29-1 and TRBJ2-3; TRBD2 matches at 8 bases. Germline V gene data show CDR1 as SQVTM and CDR2 as ANQGSEA. The CDR3 spans 16 residues. V trimming: 3 bases; J trimming: 0 bases; junction bases outside the gene matches: 8. The CDR3 spells CSVEPGGTPSTDTQYF. In DNA, the CDR3 is TGCAGCGTTGAGCCGGGGGGGACTCCCAGCACAGATACGCAGTATTTT.

The rearrangement links TRBV4-1 to TRBJ2-3; D is perhaps TRBD2 (7 bases). This CDR3 is 15 amino acids long. Germline values: CDR1 MGHRA, CDR2 YSYEKL. V lost 4 bases to trimming and J lost 1 base, with 12 bases between them. In DNA form, the CDR3 reads TGCGCCAGCAGCCCCCGAGGGGGGGGCACAGATACGCAGTATTTT. It translates to CASSPRGGGTDTQYF.

This clone occurred once. The J gene is TRBJ1-2, the V gene TRBV25-1; unclear D gene. Germline-derived CDR1 and CDR2 are MGHDK and SYGVNS. This CDR3 has 14 residues. Trimming pared 6 bases from V and 4 bases from J, leaving 15 bases between. In DNA form, the CDR3 reads TGTGCCAGCAGCCCGCCTCGGAGTACCTATGGCTACACCTTC. Amino acids: CASSPPRSTYGYTF.

The genes are TRBV6-6 and TRBJ1-1; no definite D call. The germline V gene has CDR1 MNHNY and CDR2 SVGAGI (reference sequence). This CDR3 contains 13 residues. V lost 5 bases and J 14 bases, leaving 21 bases between the germline ends. The CDR3 protein is CASSPIRENKLFF. For the CDR3, the DNA is TGTGCCAGCAGTCCTATCCGGGAAAACAAGTTATTCTTT.

The DNA of the CDR3 is TGTGCCAGCAAGCGACAGGGAGGCAATTCACCCCTCCACTTT. Translated: CASKRQGGNSPLHF. The chain links TRBV27 to TRBJ1-6, with 7 nucleotides matching TRBD1. Per the germline V gene, CDR1 is MNHEY and CDR2 is SMNVEV (reference sequence). The CDR3 runs to 14 residues. J was trimmed by 7 bases and V by 7 bases; bases with no gene match: 7.

The chain employs TRBV18 and TRBJ1-1; TRBD1 matches 10 bases. Germline CDR1 KGHSH, CDR2 LQKENI. The CDR3 is 16 residues long. The junction had 9 bases not matched to a gene; V was cut back by 3 bases and J by 5 bases. The CDR3 bases are TGTGCCAGCTCACCTGGGACAGGGGTGCGGATTACTGAAGCTTTCTTT. Encoded protein: CASSPGTGVRITEAFF.

The genes are TRBV5-3 and TRBJ1-2; 7 nucleotides agree with TRBD1. TRBV5-3 is recorded as an ORF, its role being uncertain. There are 15 residues in the CDR3. V was clipped by 4 bases and J by 1 base; unmatched bases: 7. The CDR3 coding sequence is TGTGCCAGAAGCCCAAGACGACAGGGTAACTATGGCTACACCTTC. This codes for CARSPRRQGNYGYTF.

The rearrangement uses TRBV6-6 and TRBJ1-3; TRBD1 might be the D (6 bases). The V gene lost 4 bases and the J gene lost 0 bases, with 10 bases spanning the gap. In germline, CDR1 is MNHNY, CDR2 SVGAGI (reference sequence). The CDR3 covers 15 residues. The CDR3 DNA sequence: TGTGCCAGCAGTTTTCAGGGGAGCTCTGGAAACACCATATATTTT. As protein: CASSFQGSSGNTIYF.

The rearrangement links TRBV7-6 to TRBJ1-3; tentatively, D is TRBD1 (6 bases). The V end was cut by 5 bases, the J end by 0 bases, with 14 bases between. Germline V gene sequence: CDR1 SGHVS, CDR2 FNYEAQ. The CDR3 spans 16 residues. Written as DNA, the CDR3 is TGTGCCAGCAGCCGCGTGGACAGCGACTCTGGAAACACCATATATTTT. This encodes CASSRVDSDSGNTIYF.

This clone was observed a single time. CDR3 in amino acids: CASGQTGGFLGETQYF. The CDR3 DNA sequence: TGTGCTAGTGGCCAGACAGGGGGATTCCTCGGGGAGACCCAGTACTTC. The chain has TRBV12-5 and TRBJ2-5; TRBD1 matches at 9 bases. The CDR3 extends over 16 amino acids. V shed 6 bases and J 5 bases; nucleotides not matched to a gene: 13. CDR1 is LGHNT, CDR2 FRNRAP, per germline. Complete variable domain (other parts from reference TRBV12-5 and TRBJ2-5): DARVTQTPRHKVTEMGQEVTMRCQPILGHNTVFWYRQTMMQGLELLAYFRNRAPLDDSGMPKDRFSAEMPDATLATLKIQPSEPRDSAVYFCASGQTGGFLGETQYFGPGTRLLVL.

The rearrangement uses TRBV3-1 (or the pseudogene TRBV3-2) and TRBJ2-2; D gene uncertain. The CDR3 extends over 13 amino acids. The germline V gene encodes CDR1 LGHDT and CDR2 YNNKEL (reference sequence). V was clipped by 4 bases and J by 1 base, with 4 bases between them. The CDR3 nucleotides read TGTGCCAGCAGCCGTCGGAACACCGGGGAGCTGTTTTTT. The encoded protein is CASSRRNTGELFF.

The CDR3 bases are TGTGCCAGCACTCGACTAGGTGACTCGGATGAGCAGTTCTTC. Translation: CASTRLGDSDEQFF. This chain links TRBV6-6 with TRBJ2-1; weak D call: TRBD2 (6 bases). The length of the CDR3 is 14 residues. Trimming took 7 bases from V and 8 from J, leaving 18 bases between them. CDR1 and CDR2 (germline): MNHNY, SVGAGI (reference sequence).

The chain uses TRBV6-5 and TRBJ2-1, with D possibly TRBD2 on 6 matching bases. V was pared by 10 bases and J by 8 bases, with 24 bases between. The germline gives CDR1 MNHEY, CDR2 SVGAGI. This CDR3 has 15 residues. The CDR3 bases are TGTGCCACCCACCCTTATAGTCGGCGGGGCGATGAGCAGTTCTTC. Its translation is CATHPYSRRGDEQFF.

V is TRBV12-3 or TRBV12-4 and J is TRBJ2-1; D might be TRBD2 (5 bases). V lost 7 bases and J 8 bases, leaving 15 bases between the germline ends. The CDR3 extends over 13 amino acids. The CDR3 bases are TGTGCCAGCACCCCCCGGGGTCACCATGAGCAGTTCTTC. This encodes CASTPRGHHEQFF.

In its sample, this clone was seen a few times. The V gene is TRBV3-1 (or the pseudogene TRBV3-2), the J gene TRBJ1-6; perhaps TRBD1 as D (6 bases). CDR3 length: 15 residues. CDR1 and CDR2 from the germline V gene are LGHDT and YNNKEL (reference sequence). Trimming left V 5 bases short and J 7 bases short, with 15 bases between. Here the CDR3 DNA reads TGTGCCAGCAGCAGCCTGGACAGTTCAAATTCACCCCTCCACTTT. Protein sequence: CASSSLDSSNSPLHF.

The V call is TRBV10-1, the J call TRBJ2-2; D not certain. The ends were cut back, 4 bases at V and 7 bases at J, with 13 bases in the middle. There are 14 residues in the CDR3. Germline lookup yields CDR1 WNHNN and CDR2 SYGVQD (reference sequence). CDR3 residues: CASSAGIFGGELFF. The DNA for the CDR3 is TGCGCCAGCAGTGCGGGTATCTTCGGCGGGGAGCTGTTTTTT.

This clone was seen more than once but under ten times. This chain uses TRBV20-1 with TRBJ2-1; no firm D call. This CDR3 spans 10 amino acids. The germline V gene has CDR1 DFQATT and CDR2 SNEGSKA (reference sequence). V was cut by 3 bases and J by 8 bases, with 5 bases left in between. The CDR3 here is CSASFDEQFF. The CDR3, as DNA: TGCAGTGCTAGCTTCGATGAGCAGTTCTTC.